The 27 T cell receptor beta chains given below trace back to one sample, sequenced in a study of OX40 agonist ivuxolimab in advanced cancers. Repertoires were generated with immunoSEQ multiplex PCR, while TCRdb's copy carries only in-frame clones and drops some. Of about 70,000 clones listed, 88% are singletons. The sequences come from CD4+ or CD8+ T cells sorted from blood, collected in a trial of the OX40 agonist ivuxolimab. These TCRs come from an adult with an advanced solid tumor such as melanoma, head and neck, liver or kidney cancer.

This sequence joins TRBV10-3 and TRBJ2-2, with D tentatively TRBD2 (6 bases). The CDR3 loop spans 12 amino acids. Germline values: CDR1 ENHRY, CDR2 SYGVKD. Trimming left V 9 bases short and J 7 bases short, with 12 bases between. The CDR3 coding sequence is TGTGCCATGTCTAGCGTCCGCGGGGAGCTGTTTTTT. Encoded protein: CAMSSVRGELFF.

The CDR3 DNA reads as TGTGCCAGCAGTGGGATGACTGTCTACGAGCAGTACTTC. Protein sequence: CASSGMTVYEQYF. The chain is built from TRBV6-1 and TRBJ2-7, with D unresolved. This CDR3 is 13 amino acids long. V gave up 4 bases and J gave up 3 bases, with 10 bases separating them. CDR1 is MNHNS and CDR2 is SASEGT in the germline V gene.

The chain uses TRBV5-6 and TRBJ2-1; D is uncertain. This CDR3 spans 15 amino acids. V gave up 0 bases and J gave up 0 bases, with 7 bases separating them. From germline, CDR1 is SGHDT and CDR2 YYEEEE. As DNA, the CDR3 is TGTGCCAGCAGCTTGGGGGGTAGCTCCTACAATGAGCAGTTCTTC. Its protein product is CASSLGGSSYNEQFF.

The chain uses TRBV7-9 and TRBJ1-1, with D hard to call. The germline gives CDR1 SEHNR, CDR2 FQNEAQ (reference sequence). The CDR3 length is 14 residues. Trimming removed 2 bases from V and 4 bases from J, with 11 bases in between. The CDR3 loop reads CASSLLEGPTEAFF. The CDR3 DNA reads as TGTGCCAGCAGCTTATTAGAGGGCCCCACTGAAGCTTTCTTT.

The chain has TRBV27 and TRBJ2-7; D possibly corresponds to TRBD2 (6 bases). Germline values: CDR1 MNHEY, CDR2 SMNVEV (reference sequence). Trimming removed 6 bases from V and 3 bases from J, with 9 bases in between. This CDR3 spans 12 amino acids. The CDR3 loop reads CASSLSGYEQYF. CDR3 in DNA: TGTGCCAGCAGCCTTAGCGGCTACGAGCAGTACTTC.

This clone was counted only a few times. The chain recombines TRBV4-1 with TRBJ2-3; 9 bases map to TRBD2. V gave up 5 bases and J gave up 2 bases; unmatched junction bases: 11. The CDR3 totals 17 residues. Germline values: CDR1 MGHRA, CDR2 YSYEKL. The CDR3 nucleotides read TGCGCCAGCAGCGTAAGCCCGCTAGCGGGGACCACAGATACGCAGTATTTT. Protein: CASSVSPLAGTTDTQYF.

The gene calls are TRBV28 and TRBJ1-2, with a possible D match to TRBD1 (6 bases). Deletions cut 4 bases from V and 7 bases from J, with 10 bases between. The germline CDR1 and CDR2 sequences are MDHEN and SYDVKM. The CDR3 runs to 12 residues. CDR3 sequence (DNA): TGTGCCAGCAGTTCAGGGGTTGGTGGCTACACCTTC. This gives the protein CASSSGVGGYTF.

J is TRBJ1-5 and V is TRBV27; 9 bases fit TRBD1. The V gene end was trimmed by 2 bases and the J gene end by 0 bases; junction bases not matched to a gene: 2. Germline CDR1 is MNHEY and CDR2 is SMNVEV (reference sequence). There are 16 residues in the CDR3. The CDR3 loop is CASSLRTGDSNQPQHF. CDR3 nucleotides: TGTGCCAGCAGTTTACGGACAGGGGATAGCAATCAGCCCCAGCATTTT.

The rearrangement uses TRBV30 and TRBJ1-2; unclear D gene. The V end lost 1 base, the J end lost 8 bases, and 8 bases lay between the germline ends. This CDR3 has 11 residues. Germline lookup yields CDR1 GTSNPN and CDR2 SVGIG (reference sequence). The CDR3 loop reads CAWSGTAGYTF. In nucleotides, the CDR3 is TGTGCCTGGAGTGGCACCGCGGGCTACACCTTC.

The gene calls are TRBV9 and TRBJ2-7, with 12 nucleotides matching TRBD2. Germline V gives CDR1 SGDLS, CDR2 YYNGEE. The CDR3 is 15 residues long. The trim removed 4 bases at V and 5 bases at J, leaving 7 bases unmatched. CDR3 nucleotides: TGTGCCAGCAGCCCCTCCGGACTAGCGGGGAACGAGCAGTACTTC. Encoded protein: CASSPSGLAGNEQYF.

The chain combines TRBV6-1 with TRBJ1-5; possible D gene TRBD1, 6 bases. V lost 7 bases to trimming and J lost 3 bases, with 13 bases between them. Germline assignment: CDR1 MNHNS and CDR2 SASEGT. This CDR3 comprises 14 residues. The CDR3 bases are TGTGCCAGCAACCCCGGACAGACCAATCAGCCCCAGCATTTT. This translates into CASNPGQTNQPQHF.

J is TRBJ2-2 and V is TRBV11-2; D is unclear. The V gene's germline CDR1 is SGHAT and CDR2 FQNNGV. This CDR3 has 13 amino acids. Trimming shortened V by 8 bases and J by 11 bases, and 18 bases separated the two germline ends. This CDR3 is CASSRGSVSELFF. The CDR3 bases are TGTGCCAGCTCGAGAGGTAGTGTCAGTGAGCTGTTTTTT.

V is TRBV19 and J is TRBJ2-5, with TRBD2 identical over 10 bases. The CDR3 contains 15 residues. V shed 3 bases, J shed 5 bases, and the junction held 6 bases outside the gene matches. Germline-derived CDR1 and CDR2 are LNHDA and SQIVND (reference sequence). CDR3 amino acids: CASSMLAGVWETQYF. In DNA, the CDR3 is TGTGCCAGTAGTATGCTAGCGGGAGTATGGGAGACCCAGTACTTC. Using reference TRBV19 and TRBJ2-5 for the parts outside the CDR3, the full variable domain is DGGITQSPKYLFRKEGQNVTLSCEQNLNHDAMYWYRQDPGQGLRLIYYSQIVNDFQKGDIAEGYSVSREKKESFPLTVTSAQKNPTAFYLCASSMLAGVWETQYFGPGTRLLVL.

This clone was counted between two and nine times. The CDR3 loop is CASSLAFAGGQETQYF. CDR3 DNA sequence: TGTGCCAGCAGCTTAGCGTTCGCGGGGGGCCAAGAGACCCAGTACTTC. This sequence joins TRBV11-3 and TRBJ2-5; TRBD2 aligns across 8 bases. The germline CDR1 and CDR2 sequences are SGHNT and YENEEA. This CDR3 has 16 amino acids. The V gene end was trimmed by 1 base and the J gene end by 1 base; junction bases not matched to a gene: 5.

This clone is labeled as medium-sized. V gene TRBV7-8 combines with J gene TRBJ1-1; no firm D call. V was pared by 6 bases and J by 5 bases, with 10 bases between. The CDR3 consists of 12 residues. Germline V CDR1 and CDR2: SGHVS, FQNEAQ. The CDR3 DNA is TGTGCCAGCAGGGTAGGTGGGACTGAAGCTTTCTTT. This sequence encodes CASRVGGTEAFF. Variable domain in full (rest from reference TRBV7-8 and TRBJ1-1): GAGVSQSPRYKVAKRGQDVALRCDPISGHVSLFWYQQALGQGPEFLTYFQNEAQLDKSGLPSDRFFAERPEGSVSTLKIQRTQQEDSAVYLCASRVGGTEAFFGQGTRLTVV.

The chain links TRBV23-1 to TRBJ2-1; D is perhaps TRBD2 (5 bases). TRBV23-1 is treated as an ORF (open reading frame) with a function not yet certain. CDR3 length: 16 residues. Between the trimmed V and J ends, which lost 2 bases and 3 bases, there was a span of 14 bases. The CDR3 DNA reads as TGCGCCAGCAGTCAACATCTAGCCGAGTACTACAATGAGCAGTTCTTC. As protein: CASSQHLAEYYNEQFF.

This clone appeared a single time. The chain carries TRBV2 and TRBJ2-4; 7 bases fit TRBD2. Losses at the gene ends were 7 bases for V and 4 bases for J; bases not matched to a gene: 10. There are 15 residues in the CDR3. Germline CDR1 is SNHLY and CDR2 is FYNNEI. The CDR3, as DNA: TGTGCCAGCACCCGTTCTTTGGGACTAAAAAACATTCAGTACTTC. It translates to CASTRSLGLKNIQYF. Supplemented by reference TRBV2 and TRBJ2-4, the full variable domain reads EPEVTQTPSHQVTQMGQEVILRCVPISNHLYFYWYRQILGQKVEFLVSFYNNEISEKSEIFDDQFSVERPDGSNFTLKIRSTKLEDSAMYFCASTRSLGLKNIQYFGAGTRLSVL.

V gene TRBV5-1 combines with J gene TRBJ2-1, with D possibly matching TRBD2 (6 bases). Germline V gives CDR1 SGHRS, CDR2 YFSETQ. The CDR3 contains 14 residues. V shed 6 bases and J shed 2 bases, with 12 bases lying between them. The CDR3 spells CASTTSRTYNEQFF. The CDR3, as DNA: TGCGCCAGCACCACTAGCCGGACCTACAATGAGCAGTTCTTC.

This chain connects TRBV5-1 to TRBJ1-1; D call uncertain. Germline loops: CDR1 SGHRS, CDR2 YFSETQ. The CDR3 spans 13 residues. The ends were cut back, 1 base at V and 3 bases at J, with 7 bases in the middle. This chain's CDR3 is CASSLSGDTEAFF. DNA for the CDR3: TGCGCCAGCAGCTTGTCTGGGGACACTGAAGCTTTCTTT. Full variable domain (remainder filled in from reference TRBV5-1 and TRBJ1-1): KAGVTQTPRYLIKTRGQQVTLSCSPISGHRSVSWYQQTPGQGLQFLFEYFSETQRNKGNFPGRFSGRQFSNSRSEMNVSTLELGDSALYLCASSLSGDTEAFFGQGTRLTVV.

The rearrangement joins TRBV27 to TRBJ1-2; D is possibly TRBD1 (5 bases). Trimming removed 3 bases at V and 8 bases at J, with 13 bases between. This CDR3 is built from 13 residues. In germline, CDR1 is MNHEY, CDR2 SMNVEV (reference sequence). The CDR3 spells CASSFRDSSGYTF. In DNA, the CDR3 is TGTGCCAGCAGTTTCCGGGACTCTAGCGGCTACACCTTC.

The V gene is TRBV25-1, the J gene TRBJ2-3; 10 positions match TRBD1. Germline V gene lookup returns CDR1 MGHDK and CDR2 SYGVNS. Germline trimming cut 1 base from V and 3 bases from J; bases unmatched to any gene: 7. The CDR3 covers 17 residues. CDR3 sequence: CASSESSDRGRTDTQYF. The CDR3 nucleotides are TGTGCCAGCAGTGAATCCTCAGACAGGGGGCGGACAGATACGCAGTATTTT. The entire variable domain, with the rest obtained from reference TRBV25-1 and TRBJ2-3, is as follows: EADIYQTPRYLVIGTGKKITLECSQTMGHDKMYWYQQDPGMELHLIHYSYGVNSTEKGDLSSESTVSRIRTEHFPLTLESARPSHTSQYLCASSESSDRGRTDTQYFGPGTRLTVL.

This chain links TRBV28 with TRBJ2-5; tentative D call: TRBD2 (5 bases). V gave up 4 bases and J gave up 4 bases, with 13 bases separating them. Germline V gives CDR1 MDHEN, CDR2 SYDVKM. The CDR3 spans 14 residues. This CDR3 reads CASSSPSRVETQYF. DNA for the CDR3: TGTGCCAGCAGTTCCCCCTCGAGGGTAGAGACCCAGTACTTC.

The J gene is TRBJ2-7, the V gene TRBV7-8, with D perhaps TRBD2 (5 bases). The V gene lost 2 bases and the J gene lost 5 bases, with 13 bases spanning the gap. Per germline, CDR1 SGHVS and CDR2 FQNEAQ. The CDR3 is 14 amino acids. The CDR3 nucleotides are TGTGCCAGCAGCTTACGGACGGCGAGGGACGAGCAGTACTTC. This gives the protein CASSLRTARDEQYF.

This chain links TRBV10-1 with TRBJ2-7; D unclear. The CDR3 is 13 residues long. V lost 3 bases, J lost 3 bases, and 9 bases lay in between. CDR1 is WNHNN, CDR2 SYGVQD, per germline (reference sequence). CDR3 DNA: TGCGCCAGCAGTGAACGGCTGGACTACGAGCAGTACTTC. Its protein is CASSERLDYEQYF.

V gene TRBV5-4 combines with J gene TRBJ2-5; the D is unclear. From germline, CDR1 is SGHNT and CDR2 YYREEE (reference sequence). V lost 4 bases and J 4 bases, leaving 11 bases between the germline ends. CDR3 length equals 13 residues. CDR3 amino acids: CASSLIPGETQYF. As DNA, the CDR3 is TGTGCCAGCAGCCTTATCCCAGGAGAGACCCAGTACTTC. The variable domain in full, completed from reference TRBV5-4 and TRBJ2-5, reads ETGVTQSPTHLIKTRGQQVTLRCSSQSGHNTVSWYQQALGQGPQFIFQYYREEENGRGNFPPRFSGLQFPNYSSELNVNALELDDSALYLCASSLIPGETQYFGPGTRLLVL.

This clone was observed once. The rearrangement links TRBV10-3 to TRBJ2-7, with no clear D. The CDR3 has 14 residues. With 2 bases removed from V and 6 bases from J, the gap between germline ends came to 14 bases. CDR1 is ENHRY, CDR2 SYGVKD, per germline. DNA of the CDR3: TGTGCCATCAGTGAGCAAGTGGGTAAGGGCGAGCAGTACTTC. This encodes CAISEQVGKGEQYF.

This rearrangement joins TRBV12-5 to TRBJ2-1, with 8 bases matching TRBD2. The CDR3 is made up of 14 amino acids. CDR1 is LGHNT, CDR2 FRNRAP, per germline. The junction had 8 bases not matched to a gene; V was cut back by 4 bases and J by 9 bases. CDR3 sequence: CASGSGTRLGEQFF. Here the CDR3 DNA reads TGTGCTAGTGGTTCCGGGACTAGATTGGGTGAGCAGTTCTTC.